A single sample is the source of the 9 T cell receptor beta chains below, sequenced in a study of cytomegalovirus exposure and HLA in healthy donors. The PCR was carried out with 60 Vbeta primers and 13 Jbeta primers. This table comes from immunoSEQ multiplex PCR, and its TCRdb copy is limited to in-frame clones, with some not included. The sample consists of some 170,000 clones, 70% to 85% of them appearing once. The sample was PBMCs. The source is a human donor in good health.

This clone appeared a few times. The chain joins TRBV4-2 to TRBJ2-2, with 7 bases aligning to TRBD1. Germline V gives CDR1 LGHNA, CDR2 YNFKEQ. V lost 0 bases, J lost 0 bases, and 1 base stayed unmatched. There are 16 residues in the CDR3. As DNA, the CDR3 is TGTGCCAGCAGCCAAGATGGGACAGCGAACACCGGGGAGCTGTTTTTT. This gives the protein CASSQDGTANTGELFF.

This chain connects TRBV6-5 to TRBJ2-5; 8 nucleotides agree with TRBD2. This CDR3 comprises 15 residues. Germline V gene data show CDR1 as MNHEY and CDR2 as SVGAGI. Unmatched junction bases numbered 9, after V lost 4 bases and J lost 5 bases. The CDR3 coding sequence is TGTGCCAGCAGTTCCCGCGGGGGGCCGGGGGAGACCCAGTACTTC. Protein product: CASSSRGGPGETQYF.

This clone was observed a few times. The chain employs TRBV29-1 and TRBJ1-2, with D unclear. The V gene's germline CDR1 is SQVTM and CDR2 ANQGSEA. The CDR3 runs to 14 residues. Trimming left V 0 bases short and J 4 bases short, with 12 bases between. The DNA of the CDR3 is TGCAGCGTTGAAGATGGAGGACCCTTCTATGGCTACACCTTC. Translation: CSVEDGGPFYGYTF.

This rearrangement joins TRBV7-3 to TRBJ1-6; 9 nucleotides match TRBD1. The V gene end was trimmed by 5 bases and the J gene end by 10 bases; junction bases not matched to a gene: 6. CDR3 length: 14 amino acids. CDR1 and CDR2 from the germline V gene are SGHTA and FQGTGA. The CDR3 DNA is TGTGCCAGCAGCCGGGGACAGGGACGGTCACCCCTCCACTTT. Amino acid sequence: CASSRGQGRSPLHF.

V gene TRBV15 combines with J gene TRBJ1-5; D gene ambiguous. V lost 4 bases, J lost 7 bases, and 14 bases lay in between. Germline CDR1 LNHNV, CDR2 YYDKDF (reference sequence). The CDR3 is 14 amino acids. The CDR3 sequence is CATSNRRGNQPQHF. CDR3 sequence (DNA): TGTGCCACCAGCAACCGACGGGGAAACCAGCCCCAGCATTTT.

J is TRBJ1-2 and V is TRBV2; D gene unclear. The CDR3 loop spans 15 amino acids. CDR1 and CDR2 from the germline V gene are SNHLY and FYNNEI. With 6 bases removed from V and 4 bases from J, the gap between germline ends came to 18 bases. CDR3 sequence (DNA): TGTGCCAGCAGACCAGGTGGCGTTCGCAGCTATGGCTACACCTTC. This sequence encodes CASRPGGVRSYGYTF.

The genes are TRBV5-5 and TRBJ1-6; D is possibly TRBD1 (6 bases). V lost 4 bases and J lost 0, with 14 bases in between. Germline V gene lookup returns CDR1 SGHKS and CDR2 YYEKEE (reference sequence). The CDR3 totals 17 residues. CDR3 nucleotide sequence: TGTGCCAGCAGCACACTAACAGGGAACTCCTATAATTCACCCCTCCACTTT. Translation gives CASSTLTGNSYNSPLHF. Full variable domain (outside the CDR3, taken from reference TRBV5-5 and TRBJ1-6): DAGVTQSPTHLIKTRGQQVTLRCSPISGHKSVSWYQQVLGQGPQFIFQYYEKEERGRGNFPDRFSARQFPNYSSELNVNALLLGDSALYLCASSTLTGNSYNSPLHFGNGTRLTVT.

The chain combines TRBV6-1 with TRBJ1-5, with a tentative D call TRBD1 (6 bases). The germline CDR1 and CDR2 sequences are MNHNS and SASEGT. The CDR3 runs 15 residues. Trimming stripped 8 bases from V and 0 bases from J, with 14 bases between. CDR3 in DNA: TGTGCCAGCGGCCAGGACAGTTATAGCAATCAGCCCCAGCATTTT. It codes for CASGQDSYSNQPQHF.

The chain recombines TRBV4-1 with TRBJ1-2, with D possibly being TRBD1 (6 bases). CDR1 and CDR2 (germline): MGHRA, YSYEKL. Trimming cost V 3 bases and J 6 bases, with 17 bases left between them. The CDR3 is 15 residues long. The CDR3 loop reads CASSHPPRGANGYTF. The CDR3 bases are TGCGCCAGCAGCCATCCCCCCCGGGGGGCGAATGGCTACACCTTC.